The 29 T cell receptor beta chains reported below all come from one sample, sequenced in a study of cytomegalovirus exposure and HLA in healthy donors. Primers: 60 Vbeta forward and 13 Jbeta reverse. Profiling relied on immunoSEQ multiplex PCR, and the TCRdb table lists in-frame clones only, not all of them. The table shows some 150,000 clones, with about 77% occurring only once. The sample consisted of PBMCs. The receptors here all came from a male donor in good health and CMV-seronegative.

The CDR3 nucleotides are TGTGCCAGCAGCTTGGCGACAGACAGTGAAAAACTGTTTTTT. Amino acids: CASSLATDSEKLFF. The chain employs TRBV7-9 and TRBJ1-4, with TRBD1 as a possible D gene (5 bases). The length of the CDR3 is 14 residues. Germline CDR1 SEHNR, CDR2 FQNEAQ (reference sequence). V gave up 3 bases and J gave up 7 bases, with 12 bases separating them.

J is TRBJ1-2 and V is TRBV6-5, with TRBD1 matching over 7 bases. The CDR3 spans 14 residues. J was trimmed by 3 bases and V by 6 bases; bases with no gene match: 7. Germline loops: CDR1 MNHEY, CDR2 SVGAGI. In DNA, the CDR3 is TGTGCCAGCAGGGATGACAGGGTGGACTATGGCTACACCTTC. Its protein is CASRDDRVDYGYTF.

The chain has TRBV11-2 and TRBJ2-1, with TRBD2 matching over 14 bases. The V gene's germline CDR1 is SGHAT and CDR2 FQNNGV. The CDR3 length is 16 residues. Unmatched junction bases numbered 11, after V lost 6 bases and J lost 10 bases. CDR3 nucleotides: TGTGCCAGCAGTTTCACCGGGACTAGCGGGAGAGGGGAGCAGTTCTTC. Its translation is CASSFTGTSGRGEQFF.

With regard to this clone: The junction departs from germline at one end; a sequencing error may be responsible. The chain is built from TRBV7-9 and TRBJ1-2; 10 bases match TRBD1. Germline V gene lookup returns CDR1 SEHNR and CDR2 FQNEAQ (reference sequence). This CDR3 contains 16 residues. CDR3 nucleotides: TGTTCCAGCAGCTTAGGACGGGACAGGGGAACTTATGGCTACACCTTC. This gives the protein CSSSLGRDRGTYGYTF.

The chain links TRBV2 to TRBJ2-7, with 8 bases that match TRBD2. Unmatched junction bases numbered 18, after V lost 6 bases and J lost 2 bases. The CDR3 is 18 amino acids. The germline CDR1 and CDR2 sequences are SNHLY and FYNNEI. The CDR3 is CASSAQVGAGGDTYEQYF. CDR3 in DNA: TGTGCCAGCAGCGCCCAGGTCGGGGCGGGAGGCGACACCTACGAGCAGTACTTC.

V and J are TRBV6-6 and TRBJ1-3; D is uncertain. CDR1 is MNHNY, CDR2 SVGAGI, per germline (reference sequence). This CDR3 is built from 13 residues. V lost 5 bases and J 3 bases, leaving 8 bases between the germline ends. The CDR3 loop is CASSNRYGNTIYF. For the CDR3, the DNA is TGTGCCAGCAGTAACAGATATGGAAACACCATATATTTT.

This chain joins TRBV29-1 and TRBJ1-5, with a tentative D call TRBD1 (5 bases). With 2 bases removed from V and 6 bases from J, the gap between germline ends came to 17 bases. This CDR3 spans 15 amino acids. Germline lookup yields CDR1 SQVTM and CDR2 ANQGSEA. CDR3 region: CSVETGEKGSQPQHF. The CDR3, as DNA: TGCAGCGTTGAAACAGGTGAAAAAGGTAGTCAGCCCCAGCATTTT.

The DNA of the CDR3 is TGTGCCAGCAGCGTAGGAGGACTAGCGGGTGGTTACGAGCAGTACTTC. Translating gives CASSVGGLAGGYEQYF. The chain uses TRBV9 and TRBJ2-7, with 11 bases that match TRBD2. V shed 0 bases, J shed 4 bases, and the junction held 6 bases outside the gene matches. The CDR3 loop spans 16 amino acids. CDR1 SGDLS and CDR2 YYNGEE come from the germline V gene.

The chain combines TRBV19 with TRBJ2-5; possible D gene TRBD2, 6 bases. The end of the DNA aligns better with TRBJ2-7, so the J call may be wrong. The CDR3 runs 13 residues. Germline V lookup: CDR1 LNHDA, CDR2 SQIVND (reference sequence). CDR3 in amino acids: CARLIGEDYEQYF. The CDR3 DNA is TGTGCCCGCCTTATCGGGGAGGACTACGAGCAGTACTTC.

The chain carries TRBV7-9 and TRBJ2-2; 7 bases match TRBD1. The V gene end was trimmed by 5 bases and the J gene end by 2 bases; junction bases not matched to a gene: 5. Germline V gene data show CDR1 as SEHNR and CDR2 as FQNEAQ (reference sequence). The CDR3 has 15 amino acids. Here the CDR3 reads CASSKGQTNTGELFF. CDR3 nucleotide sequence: TGTGCCAGCAGCAAGGGACAGACAAACACCGGGGAGCTGTTTTTT.

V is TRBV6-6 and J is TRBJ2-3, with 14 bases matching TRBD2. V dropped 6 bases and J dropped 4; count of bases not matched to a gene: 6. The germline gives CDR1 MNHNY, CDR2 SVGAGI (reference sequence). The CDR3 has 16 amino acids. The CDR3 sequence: CASSPGTSGRADTQYF. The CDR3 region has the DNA TGTGCCAGCAGCCCCGGGACTAGCGGGAGAGCAGATACGCAGTATTTT.

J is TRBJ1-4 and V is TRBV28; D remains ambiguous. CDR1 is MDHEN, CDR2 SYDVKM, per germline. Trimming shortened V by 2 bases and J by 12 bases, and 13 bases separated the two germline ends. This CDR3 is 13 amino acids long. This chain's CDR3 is CASSLTLERELFF. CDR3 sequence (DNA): TGTGCCAGCAGTTTAACCCTAGAGAGGGAACTGTTTTTT.

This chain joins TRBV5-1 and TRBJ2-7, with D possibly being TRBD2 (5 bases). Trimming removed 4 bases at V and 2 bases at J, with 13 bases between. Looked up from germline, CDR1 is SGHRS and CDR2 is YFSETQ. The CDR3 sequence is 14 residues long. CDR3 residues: CASSDPGNPYEQYF. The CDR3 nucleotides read TGCGCCAGCAGCGACCCCGGGAACCCCTACGAGCAGTACTTC.

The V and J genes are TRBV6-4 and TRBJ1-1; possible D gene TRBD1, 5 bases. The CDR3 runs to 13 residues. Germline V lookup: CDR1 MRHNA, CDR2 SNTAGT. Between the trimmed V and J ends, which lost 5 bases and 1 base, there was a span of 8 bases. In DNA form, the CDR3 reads TGTGCCAGCAGTACCACAGGGAACACTGAAGCTTTCTTT. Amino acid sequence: CASSTTGNTEAFF.

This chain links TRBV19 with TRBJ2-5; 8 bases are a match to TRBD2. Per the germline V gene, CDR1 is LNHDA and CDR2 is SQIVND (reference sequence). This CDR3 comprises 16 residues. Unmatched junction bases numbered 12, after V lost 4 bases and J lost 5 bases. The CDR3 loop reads CASSSPLSGSGETQYF. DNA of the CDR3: TGTGCCAGTAGTAGCCCTCTAAGCGGGAGTGGCGAGACCCAGTACTTC.

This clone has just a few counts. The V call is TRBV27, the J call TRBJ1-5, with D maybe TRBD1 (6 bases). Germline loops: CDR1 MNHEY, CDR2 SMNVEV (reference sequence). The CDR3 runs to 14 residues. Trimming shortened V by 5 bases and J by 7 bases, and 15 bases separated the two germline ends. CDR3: CASSLRGGGQPQHF. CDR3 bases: TGTGCCAGCAGTCTCCGAGGGGGAGGGCAGCCCCAGCATTTT.

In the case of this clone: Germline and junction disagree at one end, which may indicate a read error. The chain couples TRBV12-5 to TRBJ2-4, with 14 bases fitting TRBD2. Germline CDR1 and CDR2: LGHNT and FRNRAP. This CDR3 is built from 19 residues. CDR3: CASASLGLAGGLAKNSQYF. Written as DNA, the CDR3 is TGTGCTAGTGCCTCACTTGGACTAGCGGGAGGACTAGCCAAAAACAGTCAGTACTTC.

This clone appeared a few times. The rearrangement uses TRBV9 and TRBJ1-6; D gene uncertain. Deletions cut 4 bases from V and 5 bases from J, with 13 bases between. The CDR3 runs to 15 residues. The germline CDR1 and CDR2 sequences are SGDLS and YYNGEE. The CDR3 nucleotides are TGTGCCAGCAGCCCCCGGGGAGCCGATAATTCACCCCTCCACTTT. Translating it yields CASSPRGADNSPLHF.

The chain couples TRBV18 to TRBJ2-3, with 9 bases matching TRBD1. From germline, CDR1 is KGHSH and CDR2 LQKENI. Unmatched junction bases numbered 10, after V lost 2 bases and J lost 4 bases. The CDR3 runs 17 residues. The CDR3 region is CASSPGLGTGPADTQYF. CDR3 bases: TGTGCCAGCTCACCAGGGTTAGGGACAGGGCCGGCAGATACGCAGTATTTT.

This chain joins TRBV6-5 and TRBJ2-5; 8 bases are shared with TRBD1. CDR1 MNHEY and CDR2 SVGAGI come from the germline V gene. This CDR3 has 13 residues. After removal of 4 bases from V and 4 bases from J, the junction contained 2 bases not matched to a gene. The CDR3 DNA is TGTGCCAGCAGTTTACAGGGGGGAGAGACCCAGTACTTC. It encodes CASSLQGGETQYF.

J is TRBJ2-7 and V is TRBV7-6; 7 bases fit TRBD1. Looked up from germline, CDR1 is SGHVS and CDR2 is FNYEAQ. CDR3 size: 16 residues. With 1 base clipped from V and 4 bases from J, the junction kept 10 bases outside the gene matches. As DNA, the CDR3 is TGTGCCAGCAGCTTAGTGAGCAGGGGGTCCGGTTACGAGCAGTACTTC. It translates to CASSLVSRGSGYEQYF.

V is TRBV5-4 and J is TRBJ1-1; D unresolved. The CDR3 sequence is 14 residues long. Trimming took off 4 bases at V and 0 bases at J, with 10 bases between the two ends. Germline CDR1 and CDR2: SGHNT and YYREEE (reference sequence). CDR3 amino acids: CASSLTIMNTEAFF. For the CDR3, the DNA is TGTGCCAGCAGCCTTACTATTATGAACACTGAAGCTTTCTTT.

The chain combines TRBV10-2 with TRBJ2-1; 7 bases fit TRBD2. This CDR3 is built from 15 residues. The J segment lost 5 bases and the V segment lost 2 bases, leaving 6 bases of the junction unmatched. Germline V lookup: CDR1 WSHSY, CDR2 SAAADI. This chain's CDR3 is CASSEVGGIHNEQFF. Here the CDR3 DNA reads TGCGCCAGCAGTGAGGTGGGAGGGATCCACAATGAGCAGTTCTTC.

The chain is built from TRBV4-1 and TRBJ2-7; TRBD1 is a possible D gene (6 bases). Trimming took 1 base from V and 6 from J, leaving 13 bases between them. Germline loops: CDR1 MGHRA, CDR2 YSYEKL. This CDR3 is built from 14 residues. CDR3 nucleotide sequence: TGCGCCAGCAGCCAAGTTACAGGGATTAGCGAGCAGTACTTC. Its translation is CASSQVTGISEQYF.

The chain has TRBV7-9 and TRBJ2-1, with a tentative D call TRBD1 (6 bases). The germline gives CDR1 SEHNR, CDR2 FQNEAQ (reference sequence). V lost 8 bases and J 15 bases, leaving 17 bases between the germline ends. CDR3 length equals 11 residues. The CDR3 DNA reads TGTGCCAGCGACGGGACATTGGTGCGGTTCTTC. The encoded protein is CASDGTLVRFF.

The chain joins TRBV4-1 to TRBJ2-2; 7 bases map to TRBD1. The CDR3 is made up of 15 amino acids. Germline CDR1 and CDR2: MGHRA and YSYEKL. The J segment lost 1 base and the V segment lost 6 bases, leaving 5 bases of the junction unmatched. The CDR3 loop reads CASSHRQGNTGELFF. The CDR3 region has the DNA TGCGCCAGCAGTCACCGACAGGGGAACACCGGGGAGCTGTTTTTT.

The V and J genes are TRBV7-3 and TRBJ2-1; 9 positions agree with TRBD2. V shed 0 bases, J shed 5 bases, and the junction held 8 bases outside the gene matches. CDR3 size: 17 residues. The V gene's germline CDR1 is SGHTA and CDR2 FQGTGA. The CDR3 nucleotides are TGTGCCAGCAGCTTAACGCTAGGCGGGGGGGCGCACAATGAGCAGTTCTTC. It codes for CASSLTLGGGAHNEQFF. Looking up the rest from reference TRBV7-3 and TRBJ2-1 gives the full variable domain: GAGVSQTPSNKVTEKGKYVELRCDPISGHTALYWYRQSLGQGPEFLIYFQGTGAADDSGLPNDRFFAVRPEGSVSTLKIQRTERGDSAVYLCASSLTLGGGAHNEQFFGPGTRLTVL.

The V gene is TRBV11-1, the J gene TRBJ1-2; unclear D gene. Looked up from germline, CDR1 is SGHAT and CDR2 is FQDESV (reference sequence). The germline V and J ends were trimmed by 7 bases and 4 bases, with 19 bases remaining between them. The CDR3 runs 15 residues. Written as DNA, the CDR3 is TGTGCCAGCACCGGTTCCGGGGTTGGGAGCTATGGCTACACCTTC. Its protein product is CASTGSGVGSYGYTF.

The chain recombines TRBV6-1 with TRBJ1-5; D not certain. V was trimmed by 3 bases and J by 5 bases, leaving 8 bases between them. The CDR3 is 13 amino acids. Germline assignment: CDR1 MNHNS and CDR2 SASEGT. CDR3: CASSELHDQPQHF. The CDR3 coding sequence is TGTGCCAGCAGTGAGTTACACGATCAGCCCCAGCATTTT.